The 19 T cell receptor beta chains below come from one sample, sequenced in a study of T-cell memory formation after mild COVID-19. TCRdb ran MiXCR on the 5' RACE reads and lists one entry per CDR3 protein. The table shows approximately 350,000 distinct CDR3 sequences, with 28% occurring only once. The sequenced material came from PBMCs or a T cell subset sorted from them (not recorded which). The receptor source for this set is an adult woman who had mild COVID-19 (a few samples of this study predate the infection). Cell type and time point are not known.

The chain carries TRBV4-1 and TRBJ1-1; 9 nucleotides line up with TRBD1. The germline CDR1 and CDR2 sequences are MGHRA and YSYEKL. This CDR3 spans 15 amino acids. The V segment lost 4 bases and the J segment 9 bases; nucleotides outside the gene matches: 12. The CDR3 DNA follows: TGCGCCAGCAGCCCCTTTCATATACAGGGGGCCAAAGCTTTCTTT. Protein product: CASSPFHIQGAKAFF.

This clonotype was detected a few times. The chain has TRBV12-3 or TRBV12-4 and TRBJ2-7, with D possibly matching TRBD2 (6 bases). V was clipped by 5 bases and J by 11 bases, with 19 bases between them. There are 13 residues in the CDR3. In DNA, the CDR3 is TGTGCCAGCAGTCTTCGCGGGACCCGGAATGAGTACTTC. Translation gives CASSLRGTRNEYF.

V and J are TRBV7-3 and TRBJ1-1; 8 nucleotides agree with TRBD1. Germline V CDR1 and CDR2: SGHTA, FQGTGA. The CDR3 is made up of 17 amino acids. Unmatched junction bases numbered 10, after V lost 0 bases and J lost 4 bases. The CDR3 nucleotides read TGTGCCAGCAGCTTAACCCAATTGACAGGGGTAGGCACTGAAGCTTTCTTT. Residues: CASSLTQLTGVGTEAFF.

The CDR3, as DNA: TGTGCCAGTGGGGGAGGGATAGAGACCCAGTACTTC. This encodes CASGGGIETQYF. This sequence joins TRBV25-1 and TRBJ2-5, with 7 bases fitting TRBD2. Germline CDR1 MGHDK, CDR2 SYGVNS. CDR3 length: 12 residues. V lost 9 bases and J lost 4; bases outside the gene matches: 5.

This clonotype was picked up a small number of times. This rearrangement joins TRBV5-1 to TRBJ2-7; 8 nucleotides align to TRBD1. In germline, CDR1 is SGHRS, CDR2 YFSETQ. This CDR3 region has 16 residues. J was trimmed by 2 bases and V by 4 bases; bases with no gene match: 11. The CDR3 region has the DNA TGCGCCAGCAGCATTAATCCAGGGGGCCTTACCTACGAGCAGTACTTC. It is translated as CASSINPGGLTYEQYF.

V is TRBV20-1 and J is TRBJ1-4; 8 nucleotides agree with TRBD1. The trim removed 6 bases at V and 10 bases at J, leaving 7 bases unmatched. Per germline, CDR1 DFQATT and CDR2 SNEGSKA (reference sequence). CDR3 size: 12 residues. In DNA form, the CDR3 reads TGCAGTGCCCGGACAGGGCAGAGAAAACTGTTTTTT. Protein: CSARTGQRKLFF.

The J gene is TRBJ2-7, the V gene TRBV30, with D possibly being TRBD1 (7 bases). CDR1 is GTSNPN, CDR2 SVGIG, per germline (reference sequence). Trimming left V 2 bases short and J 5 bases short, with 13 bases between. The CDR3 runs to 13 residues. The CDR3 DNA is TGTGCCTGGAGTCGGGAGACAGGGCACGAGCAGTACTTC. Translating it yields CAWSRETGHEQYF.

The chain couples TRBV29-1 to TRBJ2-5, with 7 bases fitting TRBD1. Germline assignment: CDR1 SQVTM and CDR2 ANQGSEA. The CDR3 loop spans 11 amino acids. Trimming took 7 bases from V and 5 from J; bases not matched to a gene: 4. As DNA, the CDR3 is TGCAGCGGGGGACAGAGGGAGACCCAGTACTTC. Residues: CSGGQRETQYF. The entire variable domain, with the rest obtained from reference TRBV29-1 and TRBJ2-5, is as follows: SAVISQKPSRDICQRGTSLTIQCQVDSQVTMMFWYRQQPGQSLTLIATANQGSEATYESGFVIDKFPISRPNLTFSTLTVSNMSPEDSSIYLCSGGQRETQYFGPGTRLLVL.

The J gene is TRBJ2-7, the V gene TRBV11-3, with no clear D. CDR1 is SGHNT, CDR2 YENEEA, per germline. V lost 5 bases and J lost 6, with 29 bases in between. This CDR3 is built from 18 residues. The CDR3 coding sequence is TGTGCCAGCAGCCAATACTTACTGGCTACGGGCCAAACGGGCGAGCAGTACTTC. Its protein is CASSQYLLATGQTGEQYF.

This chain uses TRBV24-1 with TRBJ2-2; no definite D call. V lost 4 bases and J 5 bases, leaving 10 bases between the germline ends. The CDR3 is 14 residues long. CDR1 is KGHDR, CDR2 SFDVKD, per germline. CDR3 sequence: CATSDRRNTGELFF. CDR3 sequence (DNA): TGTGCCACCAGTGACCGGCGTAATACCGGGGAGCTGTTTTTT.

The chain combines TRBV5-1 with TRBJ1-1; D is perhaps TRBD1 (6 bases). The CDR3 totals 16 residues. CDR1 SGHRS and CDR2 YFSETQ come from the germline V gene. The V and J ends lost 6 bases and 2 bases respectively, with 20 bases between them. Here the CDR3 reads CASIPGARGRNTEAFF. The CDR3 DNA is TGCGCCAGCATTCCGGGGGCTAGAGGACGTAACACTGAAGCTTTCTTT. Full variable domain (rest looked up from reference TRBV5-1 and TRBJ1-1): KAGVTQTPRYLIKTRGQQVTLSCSPISGHRSVSWYQQTPGQGLQFLFEYFSETQRNKGNFPGRFSGRQFSNSRSEMNVSTLELGDSALYLCASIPGARGRNTEAFFGQGTRLTVV.

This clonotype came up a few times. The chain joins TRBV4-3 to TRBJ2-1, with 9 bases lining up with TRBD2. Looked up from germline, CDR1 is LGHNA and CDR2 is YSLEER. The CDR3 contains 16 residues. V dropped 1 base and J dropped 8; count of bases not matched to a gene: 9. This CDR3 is CASSQGWTSERYEQFF. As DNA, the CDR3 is TGCGCCAGCAGCCAAGGGTGGACTAGCGAAAGATATGAGCAGTTCTTC.

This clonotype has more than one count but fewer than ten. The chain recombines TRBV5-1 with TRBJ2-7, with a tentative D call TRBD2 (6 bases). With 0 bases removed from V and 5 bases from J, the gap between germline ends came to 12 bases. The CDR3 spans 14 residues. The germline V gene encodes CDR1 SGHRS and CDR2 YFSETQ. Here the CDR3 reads CASSLVAGPHEQYF. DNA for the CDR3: TGCGCCAGCAGCTTGGTGGCGGGGCCCCACGAGCAGTACTTC.

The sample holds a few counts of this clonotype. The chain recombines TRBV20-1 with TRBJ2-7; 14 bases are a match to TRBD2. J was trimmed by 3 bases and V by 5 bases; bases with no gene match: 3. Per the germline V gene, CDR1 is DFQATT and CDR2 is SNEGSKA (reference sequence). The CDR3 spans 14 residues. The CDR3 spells CSAPTSGRVYEQYF. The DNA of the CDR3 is TGCAGTGCTCCGACTAGCGGGAGGGTCTACGAGCAGTACTTC.

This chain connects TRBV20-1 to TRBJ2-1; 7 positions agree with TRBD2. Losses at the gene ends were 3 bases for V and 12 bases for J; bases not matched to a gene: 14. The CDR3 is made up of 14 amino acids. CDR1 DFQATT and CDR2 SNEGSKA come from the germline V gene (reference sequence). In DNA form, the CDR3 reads TGCAGTGCTAGTCGACCTAGCGGTTCGGTGGGGCAGTTCTTC. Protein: CSASRPSGSVGQFF.

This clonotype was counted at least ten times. This CDR3 is CASIRRAGPINTEAFF. The CDR3 bases are TGTGCCAGCATCCGTCGGGCAGGACCCATAAACACTGAAGCTTTCTTT. The chain uses TRBV7-2 and TRBJ1-1, with D unclear. CDR1 SGHTA and CDR2 FQGNSA come from the germline V gene. The V end was cut by 7 bases, the J end by 2 bases, with 20 bases between. There are 16 residues in the CDR3.

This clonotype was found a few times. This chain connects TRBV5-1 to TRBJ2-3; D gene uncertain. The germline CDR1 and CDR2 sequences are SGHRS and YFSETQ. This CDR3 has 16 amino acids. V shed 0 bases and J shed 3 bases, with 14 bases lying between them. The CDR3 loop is CASSLVQASLTDTQYF. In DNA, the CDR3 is TGCGCCAGCAGCTTGGTTCAGGCCAGCTTAACAGATACGCAGTATTTT.

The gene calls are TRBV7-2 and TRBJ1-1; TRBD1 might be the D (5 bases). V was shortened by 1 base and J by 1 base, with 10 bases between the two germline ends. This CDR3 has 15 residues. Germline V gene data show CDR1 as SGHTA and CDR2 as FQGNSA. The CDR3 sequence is CASSLDGRANTEAFF. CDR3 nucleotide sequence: TGTGCCAGCAGCTTAGATGGCAGGGCGAACACTGAAGCTTTCTTT.

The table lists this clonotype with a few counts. The chain's CDR3 is CASSLAGVGIQYF. The CDR3 coding sequence is TGTGCCAGCAGCTTAGCGGGTGTGGGCATTCAGTACTTC. This chain connects TRBV7-2 to TRBJ2-4; D is ambiguous. The CDR3 contains 13 residues. Per the germline V gene, CDR1 is SGHTA and CDR2 is FQGNSA. V dropped 0 bases and J dropped 9 bases, with 9 bases sitting between them. Using reference TRBV7-2 and TRBJ2-4 for the parts outside the CDR3, the full variable domain is GAGVSQSPSNKVTEKGKDVELRCDPISGHTALYWYRQSLGQGLEFLIYFQGNSAPDKSGLPSDRFSAERTGGSVSTLTIQRTQQEDSAVYLCASSLAGVGIQYFGAGTRLSVL.